This T cell receptor (beta chain) was found in a study of blood T cell repertoires in COVID-19. Study context: The analysed material was cDNA or gDNA that came from T cells, B-cell-depleted T cells, or PBMCs.

Authors' processing steps: Quantification of nucleated cells was approximated via reference gene primer amplification. Generated by immunoSEQ multiplex PCR, the TCRdb table keeps only in-frame clones and is missing some. For V, J and clone size, that table is used; D and trimming come from the DNA. In the table there are about 480,000 clones, approximately 90% of which are singletons. Recovery meant two consecutive negative NP/OP PCR tests, professional clearance, or resolved symptoms. Trimming stripped 2 bases from V and 4 bases from J, with 14 bases between. Per germline, CDR1 MNHNS and CDR2 SASEGT. The CDR3 sequence is 15 residues long.

Specimen: PBMCs or T cells enriched from blood (not recorded which). The chain recombines TRBV6-1 with TRBJ2-5; perhaps TRBD1 as D (6 bases). The clonotype originates from a woman aged 60-70 years who had recovered from COVID-19. The chain's CDR3 is CASSETALQGETQYF. The DNA for the CDR3 is TGTGCCAGCAGTGAAACAGCTTTACAGGGAGAGACCCAGTACTTC.